Below are 21 T cell receptor beta chains sequenced from a single sample in a study of T cells in narcolepsy. Profiled with immunoSEQ multiplex PCR; TCRdb holds only in-frame clones, not every one. Of 30,000 or so clones listed, over 75% were seen once; the top ten hold over 0.9%. Material for sequencing was CD45RA- memory CD4+ T cells from PBMCs. The source of these receptors is a human donor with narcolepsy.

The CDR3 is CASSPETGSSYNEQFF. DNA for the CDR3: TGTGCCAGCAGCCCAGAGACAGGGAGCTCCTACAATGAGCAGTTCTTC. The chain is built from TRBV7-6 and TRBJ2-1; 7 nucleotides align to TRBD1. Looked up from germline, CDR1 is SGHVS and CDR2 is FNYEAQ. The CDR3 runs to 16 residues. J was trimmed by 0 bases and V by 5 bases; bases with no gene match: 7.

This chain uses TRBV4-1 with TRBJ2-1; D possibly corresponds to TRBD1 (8 bases). Germline V gene data show CDR1 as MGHRA and CDR2 as YSYEKL. This CDR3 region has 14 residues. The V and J ends lost 10 bases and 5 bases respectively, with 18 bases between them. The CDR3 DNA sequence: TGCGCCACCAACAGGGGGGGGATGGACAATGAGCAGTTCTTC. Protein product: CATNRGGMDNEQFF.

The chain is built from TRBV9 and TRBJ2-4; 9 bases fit TRBD1. Germline-derived CDR1 and CDR2 are SGDLS and YYNGEE. This CDR3 spans 14 amino acids. V trimming: 0 bases; J trimming: 9 bases; junction bases outside the gene matches: 4. CDR3 region: CASSVEGQGSIQYF. The CDR3 DNA reads as TGTGCCAGCAGCGTAGAGGGACAGGGAAGCATTCAGTACTTC.

This clone was observed once. This chain connects TRBV5-8 to TRBJ1-2, with 9 bases fitting TRBD1. Germline lookup yields CDR1 SGHTS and CDR2 YDEGEE. This CDR3 is 14 amino acids long. V lost 4 bases to trimming and J lost 6 bases; unmatched junction nucleotides: 7. The CDR3 loop reads CASSLRDRENGYTF. The DNA for the CDR3 is TGTGCCAGCAGCCTTCGGGACAGGGAAAATGGCTACACCTTC.

This chain uses TRBV5-8 with TRBJ2-7; 9 bases fit TRBD1. Germline CDR1 is SGHTS and CDR2 is YDEGEE. V lost 2 bases and J lost 4; bases outside the gene matches: 4. This CDR3 spans 14 amino acids. The chain's CDR3 is CASSLGTGKYEQYF. Written as DNA, the CDR3 is TGTGCCAGCAGCTTAGGGACAGGGAAGTACGAGCAGTACTTC.

The genes are TRBV18 and TRBJ2-5, with unresolved D. V was pared by 0 bases and J by 1 base, with 0 bases between. The CDR3 extends over 12 amino acids. Germline V gene sequence: CDR1 KGHSH, CDR2 LQKENI. The CDR3 reads CASSPPQETQYF. In DNA, the CDR3 is TGTGCCAGCTCACCACCCCAAGAGACCCAGTACTTC.

The rearrangement uses TRBV25-1 and TRBJ1-5; TRBD1 aligns across 8 bases. With V trimmed by 5 bases and J by 4 bases, 1 base remained unmatched. The CDR3 spans 13 residues. Germline assignment: CDR1 MGHDK and CDR2 SYGVNS. CDR3 in amino acids: CASSTGGNQPQHF. The DNA of the CDR3 is TGTGCCAGCAGTACAGGGGGAAATCAGCCCCAGCATTTT.

This clone was found a few times. The CDR3, as DNA: TGTGCCAGCAGTGAGGAGGGGGACTATGGCTACACCTTC. Its translation: CASSEEGDYGYTF. The chain combines TRBV2 with TRBJ1-2; TRBD1 might be the D (6 bases). Trimming shortened V by 3 bases and J by 3 bases, and 8 bases separated the two germline ends. CDR3 length: 13 amino acids. CDR1 is SNHLY and CDR2 is FYNNEI in the germline V gene.

The rearrangement uses TRBV19 and TRBJ2-6; D is possibly TRBD1 (5 bases). The CDR3 is made up of 16 amino acids. V was clipped by 5 bases and J by 4 bases, with 15 bases between them. CDR1 and CDR2 from the germline V gene are LNHDA and SQIVND (reference sequence). This CDR3 is CASSSYVGVGANVLTF. As DNA, the CDR3 is TGTGCCAGTAGTTCTTACGTAGGGGTGGGGGCCAACGTCCTGACTTTC.

The gene calls are TRBV18 and TRBJ2-7; D is uncertain. Germline V gives CDR1 KGHSH, CDR2 LQKENI. V was cut by 4 bases and J by 6 bases, with 13 bases left in between. This CDR3 contains 13 residues. The CDR3 loop reads CASSQVTLTEQYF. CDR3 DNA: TGTGCCAGCTCACAGGTGACACTAACCGAGCAGTACTTC.

The chain combines TRBV6-1 with TRBJ1-3, with no clear D. V lost 10 bases and J 0 bases, leaving 16 bases between the germline ends. The CDR3 runs to 15 residues. Germline V lookup: CDR1 MNHNS, CDR2 SASEGT. Written as DNA, the CDR3 is TGTGCCACCAGAAATACGGGAAGCTCTGGAAACACCATATATTTT. Translation: CATRNTGSSGNTIYF.

The chain carries TRBV7-9 and TRBJ1-1, with a weak D call TRBD1 (5 bases). CDR3 size: 14 residues. CDR1 SEHNR and CDR2 FQNEAQ come from the germline V gene (reference sequence). V was pared by 3 bases and J by 4 bases, with 12 bases between. The CDR3 sequence is CASSLGDPATEAFF. In nucleotides, the CDR3 is TGTGCCAGCAGCTTGGGGGACCCAGCCACTGAAGCTTTCTTT.

As concerns this clone: The same CDR3 arises from other DNA sequences in this sample as well. The chain combines TRBV9 with TRBJ2-5; the D is unclear. This CDR3 is 13 amino acids long. Germline V gives CDR1 SGDLS, CDR2 YYNGEE. Trimming shortened V by 0 bases and J by 4 bases, and 7 bases separated the two germline ends. As DNA, the CDR3 is TGTGCCAGCAGCGTAGGGTCTCGAGAGACCCAGTACTTC. As protein: CASSVGSRETQYF.

Here the CDR3 reads CAISIGQGSGELFF. The CDR3 bases are TGTGCCATCAGTATCGGACAGGGGTCCGGGGAGCTGTTTTTT. The V gene is TRBV10-3, the J gene TRBJ2-2; 9 bases align to TRBD1. CDR3 length: 14 amino acids. Germline V CDR1 and CDR2: ENHRY, SYGVKD. Losses at the gene ends were 5 bases for V and 6 bases for J; bases not matched to a gene: 4.

The J gene is TRBJ2-1, the V gene TRBV14; 10 nucleotides line up with TRBD2. The ends lost 0 bases at V and 8 bases at J; junction bases unmatched: 10. This CDR3 has 17 residues. Germline V CDR1 and CDR2: SGHDN, FVKESK. Here the CDR3 reads CASSQDLKGLARDEQFF. The CDR3 coding sequence is TGTGCCAGCAGCCAAGATTTAAAGGGACTAGCGAGGGATGAGCAGTTCTTC.

The J gene is TRBJ1-1, the V gene TRBV7-9; 7 bases agree with TRBD1. Germline CDR1 SEHNR, CDR2 FQNEAQ (reference sequence). This CDR3 is built from 13 residues. After removal of 9 bases from V and 1 base from J, the junction contained 5 bases not matched to a gene. DNA for the CDR3: TGTGCCAGTGGGACAGAGGCGAACACTGAAGCTTTCTTT. Translated, it gives CASGTEANTEAFF.

V is TRBV7-2 and J is TRBJ2-1, with TRBD1 as a possible D gene (6 bases). V dropped 0 bases and J dropped 2 bases, with 8 bases sitting between them. Looked up from germline, CDR1 is SGHTA and CDR2 is FQGNSA. The CDR3 is 15 residues long. DNA for the CDR3: TGTGCCAGCAGCTTAGCGGGGGCCACCTACAATGAGCAGTTCTTC. This encodes CASSLAGATYNEQFF. Supplemented by reference TRBV7-2 and TRBJ2-1, the full variable domain reads GAGVSQSPSNKVTEKGKDVELRCDPISGHTALYWYRQSLGQGLEFLIYFQGNSAPDKSGLPSDRFSAERTGGSVSTLTIQRTQQEDSAVYLCASSLAGATYNEQFFGPGTRLTVL.

This clone was recorded only once. The chain employs TRBV7-2 and TRBJ1-2; no clear D. The CDR3 covers 14 residues. The ends were cut back, 2 bases at V and 4 bases at J, with 11 bases in the middle. Per the germline V gene, CDR1 is SGHTA and CDR2 is FQGNSA. The CDR3: CASSLPQSLYGYTF. The CDR3 nucleotides are TGTGCCAGCAGCTTACCTCAGAGCCTCTATGGCTACACCTTC.

In DNA form, the CDR3 reads TGTGCCAGCAGCGTCCACCGGGGAGGCAATGAGCAGTTCTTC. Translating gives CASSVHRGGNEQFF. This chain joins TRBV9 and TRBJ2-1; possibly TRBD2 for D (6 bases). V dropped 2 bases and J dropped 6 bases, with 12 bases sitting between them. The CDR3 is 14 residues long. The germline V gene has CDR1 SGDLS and CDR2 YYNGEE.

V gene TRBV10-3 combines with J gene TRBJ2-3; 8 bases are a match to TRBD2. The CDR3 runs 16 residues. Germline CDR1 ENHRY, CDR2 SYGVKD. Germline trimming cut 3 bases from V and 3 bases from J; bases unmatched to any gene: 8. The DNA of the CDR3 is TGTGCCATCAGTGATAATACGGGACTAGTGACAGATACGCAGTATTTT. This translates into CAISDNTGLVTDTQYF.

This chain links TRBV2 with TRBJ1-5, with D maybe TRBD1 (6 bases). V was trimmed by 7 bases and J by 2 bases, leaving 15 bases between them. Germline CDR1 reads SNHLY; CDR2 reads FYNNEI. The CDR3 extends over 15 amino acids. The CDR3 DNA follows: TGTGCCAGCACCCTGGGACACGAGGGCAATCAGCCCCAGCATTTT. This encodes CASTLGHEGNQPQHF.